This T cell receptor (beta chain) was profiled in a study of blood T cell repertoires in COVID-19. Profiling relied on immunoSEQ multiplex PCR, and the TCRdb table lists in-frame clones only, not all of them. The sample holds 150,000 to 200,000 clones; roughly 80% are singletons and the top ten take over 12%. CDR1 and CDR2 from the germline V gene are MNHEY and SVGAGI. The CDR3 length is 14 residues. Unmatched junction bases numbered 2, after V lost 5 bases and J lost 2 bases. The sequencing input was peripheral blood. The receptor was derived from a man aged 18 to 30 with active or convalescent COVID-19. The chain employs TRBV6-5 and TRBJ2-3, with 9 nucleotides matching TRBD1. DNA of the CDR3: TGTGCCAGCAGTACAGGGGGCGACACAGATACGCAGTATTTT. Protein sequence: CASSTGGDTDTQYF.